The 15 T cell receptor beta chains in this list originate from one sample, sequenced in a study of technical replicates of blood from a handful of donors. Assay: immunoSEQ multiplex PCR; the TCRdb copy retains only in-frame clones and omits some. Of about 83,000 clones in the sample, just over 90% were seen once. Sequencing was performed on T cells isolated from PBMCs. All receptors come from a human donor in good health.

V is TRBV19 and J is TRBJ2-2, with 8 bases fitting TRBD1. Germline V lookup: CDR1 LNHDA, CDR2 SQIVND (reference sequence). The CDR3 contains 14 residues. After removal of 4 bases from V and 4 bases from J, the junction contained 2 bases not matched to a gene. CDR3 coding DNA: TGTGCCAGTAGTAACCAGGGGGCCACCGGGGAGCTGTTTTTT. This codes for CASSNQGATGELFF. The variable domain in full, with the rest retrieved from reference TRBV19 and TRBJ2-2, is DGGITQSPKYLFRKEGQNVTLSCEQNLNHDAMYWYRQDPGQGLRLIYYSQIVNDFQKGDIAEGYSVSREKKESFPLTVTSAQKNPTAFYLCASSNQGATGELFFGEGSRLTVL.

The chain combines TRBV5-1 with TRBJ1-2, with 7 nucleotides matching TRBD1. Germline V CDR1 and CDR2: SGHRS, YFSETQ. Germline trimming cut 2 bases from V and 8 bases from J; bases unmatched to any gene: 3. The CDR3 totals 12 residues. As DNA, the CDR3 is TGCGCCAGCAGCTTCACAGGGGAAGGCTACACCTTC. Amino acids: CASSFTGEGYTF.

The rearrangement links TRBV5-6 to TRBJ1-1, with 7 bases matching TRBD1. V trimming: 0 bases; J trimming: 4 bases; junction bases outside the gene matches: 9. The germline V gene encodes CDR1 SGHDT and CDR2 YYEEEE. The CDR3 covers 16 residues. Here the CDR3 reads CASSLVTGAVSTEAFF. The CDR3 DNA reads as TGTGCCAGCAGCTTGGTTACAGGGGCCGTGAGCACTGAAGCTTTCTTT.

This chain connects TRBV6-1 to TRBJ1-2, with D possibly matching TRBD1 (6 bases). V was trimmed by 2 bases and J by 5 bases, leaving 12 bases between them. CDR3 length equals 14 residues. The germline gives CDR1 MNHNS, CDR2 SASEGT. The CDR3, as DNA: TGTGCCAGCAGTGAACGGGGGGCCGGGTATGGCTACACCTTC. It yields the protein CASSERGAGYGYTF.

The V gene is TRBV5-1, the J gene TRBJ2-4, with TRBD1 identical over 7 bases. Germline CDR1 and CDR2: SGHRS and YFSETQ. V lost 4 bases, J lost 1 base, and 2 bases stayed unmatched. This CDR3 has 14 amino acids. CDR3 nucleotide sequence: TGCGCCAGCAGCCTGGGACAGGCCAAAAACATTCAGTACTTC. Translating gives CASSLGQAKNIQYF.

The count of this clone is one. The chain has TRBV18 and TRBJ1-2; TRBD1 aligns across 7 bases. Germline loops: CDR1 KGHSH, CDR2 LQKENI. J was trimmed by 6 bases and V by 6 bases; bases with no gene match: 13. This CDR3 has 15 residues. CDR3 in DNA: TGTGCCAGCTCGCGGGACAGTTCAGTTGCCAATGGCTACACCTTC. Translation: CASSRDSSVANGYTF.

The rearrangement links TRBV4-2 to TRBJ2-1, with 9 bases fitting TRBD1. The trim removed 4 bases at V and 7 bases at J, leaving 8 bases unmatched. CDR3 length equals 15 residues. Germline CDR1 LGHNA, CDR2 YNFKEQ. The CDR3 protein is CASSRVTGGPNEQFF. The CDR3 nucleotides are TGTGCCAGCAGCCGAGTGACAGGGGGTCCAAATGAGCAGTTCTTC.

V is TRBV11-2 and J is TRBJ1-2, with TRBD1 matching 8 bases. V gave up 5 bases and J gave up 5 bases; unmatched junction bases: 7. The CDR3 spans 14 residues. Germline V gene lookup returns CDR1 SGHAT and CDR2 FQNNGV. CDR3 loop: CASSPAQGAYGYTF. CDR3 sequence (DNA): TGTGCCAGCAGCCCCGCCCAGGGGGCTTATGGCTACACCTTC.

The chain is built from TRBV6-1 and TRBJ2-1, with D uncertain. The V and J ends lost 2 bases and 6 bases respectively, with 14 bases between them. The CDR3 is 15 residues long. CDR1 MNHNS and CDR2 SASEGT come from the germline V gene. CDR3 DNA sequence: TGTGCCAGCAGTGAATTAAGCTCTCCCGGCAATGAGCAGTTCTTC. Translated: CASSELSSPGNEQFF.

In nucleotides, the CDR3 is TGTGCCAGCAGATTTACGACAGGGGTAGGGAATCAGCCCCAGCATTTT. It yields the protein CASRFTTGVGNQPQHF. The chain has TRBV27 and TRBJ1-5; TRBD1 aligns across 8 bases. Trimming took 6 bases from V and 4 from J; bases not matched to a gene: 11. The CDR3 consists of 16 residues. Germline loops: CDR1 MNHEY, CDR2 SMNVEV (reference sequence).

The genes are TRBV28 and TRBJ2-1; D is perhaps TRBD1 (6 bases). Germline values: CDR1 MDHEN, CDR2 SYDVKM. Trimming stripped 6 bases from V and 5 bases from J, with 8 bases between. CDR3 length equals 12 residues. The CDR3 spells CASSDRNNEQFF. The DNA of the CDR3 is TGTGCCAGCAGCGACAGGAACAATGAGCAGTTCTTC.

The genes are TRBV6-1 and TRBJ2-7; no reliable D call. CDR1 is MNHNS, CDR2 SASEGT, per germline. The CDR3 has 12 amino acids. The V end was cut by 3 bases, the J end by 4 bases, with 7 bases between. The chain's CDR3 is CASSDTDYEQYF. In nucleotides, the CDR3 is TGTGCCAGCAGTGATACAGATTACGAGCAGTACTTC.

The chain has TRBV7-8 and TRBJ1-4; no firm D call. V lost 1 base, J lost 8 bases, and 8 bases lay in between. CDR1 and CDR2 from the germline V gene are SGHVS and FQNEAQ. The CDR3 consists of 13 residues. For the CDR3, the DNA is TGTGCCAGCAGCTTAGTTGAGGTGGAAAAACTGTTTTTT. Translation gives CASSLVEVEKLFF.

The chain is built from TRBV5-4 and TRBJ2-1; 9 bases map to TRBD2. The length of the CDR3 is 17 residues. Germline CDR1 reads SGHNT; CDR2 reads YYREEE (reference sequence). V gave up 5 bases and J gave up 7 bases; unmatched junction bases: 16. CDR3 amino acids: CASSQGGPAGGWNEQFF. The CDR3, as DNA: TGTGCCAGCAGTCAAGGGGGCCCTGCGGGGGGGTGGAATGAGCAGTTCTTC.

The chain joins TRBV19 to TRBJ1-2; maybe TRBD1 (5 bases). The V gene's germline CDR1 is LNHDA and CDR2 SQIVND (reference sequence). There are 14 residues in the CDR3. V was cut by 0 bases and J by 4 bases, with 9 bases left in between. The CDR3 DNA reads TGTGCCAGTAGTATAGATTCAGGGTTCTATGGCTACACCTTC. It translates to CASSIDSGFYGYTF.